What follows are 26 T cell receptor beta chains derived from one specimen sequenced in a study of T cell responses to AZD1222 COVID-19 vaccine (dated by TCRdb to 2020 to 2022). The time point label corresponds to: about 28 days (+/-7) after the second vaccine dose. The library came from the immunoSEQ multiplex PCR assay. The table was pulled from immuneACCESS by TCRdb, which kept in-frame rearrangements only. Such tables lose some clones; where checked, under half of the loss comes from unresolved V genes, and the rest has no known cause. The sample table contains about 150,000 clones; only one count was recorded for 90% of them. The biggest ten clones account for roughly 6% of the sample. The material sequenced was peripheral blood, taken 28 days after the second AZD1222 dose. The receptor source for this set is an adult who received the AZD1222 COVID-19 vaccine.

CDR3 sequence reads: CASSLAPGGGGYTF. The DNA of the CDR3 is TGCGCCAGCAGCTTGGCCCCAGGGGGGGGAGGCTACACCTTC. The chain has TRBV5-1 and TRBJ1-2, with 7 bases fitting TRBD1. J gave up 8 bases and V 0 bases, and 7 bases lay outside the gene matches. The CDR3 runs 14 residues. In germline, CDR1 is SGHRS, CDR2 YFSETQ.

The chain links TRBV29-1 to TRBJ2-5; D uncertain. This CDR3 contains 13 residues. V lost 2 bases and J 7 bases, leaving 14 bases between the germline ends. Germline assignment: CDR1 SQVTM and CDR2 ANQGSEA. CDR3 amino acids: CSVESDGRWTQYF. CDR3 bases: TGCAGCGTTGAATCCGACGGTCGATGGACCCAGTACTTC.

V is TRBV19 and J is TRBJ2-2; D not resolved. The V and J ends lost 2 bases and 5 bases respectively, with 9 bases between them. Per the germline V gene, CDR1 is LNHDA and CDR2 is SQIVND (reference sequence). The CDR3 covers 14 residues. The CDR3 region has the DNA TGTGCCAGTAGTATAATGGGCCAGACCGGGGAGCTGTTTTTT. It yields the protein CASSIMGQTGELFF.

The rearrangement joins TRBV6-5 to TRBJ1-6, with D possibly matching TRBD1 (5 bases). Germline V gene sequence: CDR1 MNHEY, CDR2 SVGAGI. V was shortened by 5 bases and J by 10 bases, with 15 bases between the two germline ends. This CDR3 has 14 amino acids. In DNA form, the CDR3 reads TGTGCCAGCAGTACCTCAGGGCCGGTCTCACCCCTCCACTTT. As protein: CASSTSGPVSPLHF.

The V call is TRBV2, the J call TRBJ1-5, with TRBD1 matching over 10 bases. The CDR3 length is 16 residues. Germline-derived CDR1 and CDR2 are SNHLY and FYNNEI. The V segment lost 5 bases and the J segment 5 bases; nucleotides outside the gene matches: 9. In nucleotides, the CDR3 is TGTGCCAGCAGTCGGGACAGGGGACGGGGAGATCAGCCCCAGCATTTT. Residues: CASSRDRGRGDQPQHF.

This clone showed up just once. The chain is built from TRBV5-1 and TRBJ1-4; no firm D call. The germline V gene has CDR1 SGHRS and CDR2 YFSETQ. The germline V and J ends were trimmed by 1 base and 5 bases, with 12 bases remaining between them. This CDR3 has 15 amino acids. CDR3 residues: CASSLNAQINEKLFF. The CDR3 nucleotides are TGCGCCAGCAGCTTGAATGCCCAGATAAATGAAAAACTGTTTTTT.

The rearrangement uses TRBV28 and TRBJ1-4, with D unresolved. Germline V gene data show CDR1 as MDHEN and CDR2 as SYDVKM. The CDR3 totals 13 residues. V shed 2 bases and J shed 7 bases, with 8 bases lying between them. This CDR3 reads CASSLSRAEKLFF. CDR3 DNA sequence: TGTGCCAGCAGTTTAAGTAGGGCTGAAAAACTGTTTTTT.

The chain couples TRBV7-9 to TRBJ2-7; 7 bases map to TRBD1. Trimming took 4 bases from V and 5 from J; bases not matched to a gene: 8. This CDR3 is built from 14 residues. Germline lookup yields CDR1 SEHNR and CDR2 FQNEAQ (reference sequence). CDR3 protein: CASSYAGGGNEQYF. The CDR3 DNA reads as TGTGCCAGCAGCTATGCAGGGGGTGGGAACGAGCAGTACTTC.

The chain has TRBV18 and TRBJ2-1; D unresolved. Germline V CDR1 and CDR2: KGHSH, LQKENI. Between the trimmed V and J ends, which lost 5 bases and 5 bases, there was a span of 16 bases. This CDR3 comprises 15 residues. The CDR3 DNA sequence: TGTGCCAGCTCAACGGCTATGGGCCAAAACAATGAGCAGTTCTTC. Protein sequence: CASSTAMGQNNEQFF.

The chain carries TRBV28 and TRBJ2-3, with a weak D call TRBD2 (6 bases). The germline V gene encodes CDR1 MDHEN and CDR2 SYDVKM. CDR3 size: 17 residues. V lost 5 bases and J lost 2, with 20 bases in between. In DNA, the CDR3 is TGTGCCAGCAGTCCACGGGCGGGGAGGAAATCCACAGATACGCAGTATTTT. Translation: CASSPRAGRKSTDTQYF.

The CDR3 spells CASSPGPGTSGRSTDTQYF. For the CDR3, the DNA is TGTGCCAGCAGTCCCGGCCCTGGGACTAGCGGGCGCAGCACAGATACGCAGTATTTT. The chain couples TRBV28 to TRBJ2-3; TRBD2 agrees at 12 bases. V trimming: 5 bases; J trimming: 0 bases; junction bases outside the gene matches: 12. The CDR3 loop spans 19 amino acids. Germline loops: CDR1 MDHEN, CDR2 SYDVKM. Together with reference TRBV28 and TRBJ2-3, the CDR3 gives the full variable domain: DVKVTQSSRYLVKRTGEKVFLECVQDMDHENMFWYRQDPGLGLRLIYFSYDVKMKEKGDIPEGYSVSREKKERFSLILESASTNQTSMYLCASSPGPGTSGRSTDTQYFGPGTRLTVL.

The rearrangement links TRBV3-1 (or the pseudogene TRBV3-2) to TRBJ1-5; D is undetermined. Germline loops: CDR1 LGHDT, CDR2 YNNKEL (reference sequence). Trimming left V 1 base short and J 1 base short, with 2 bases between. The CDR3 extends over 13 amino acids. Written as DNA, the CDR3 is TGTGCCAGCAGCCAAGGAAGCAATCAGCCCCAGCATTTT. Translation gives CASSQGSNQPQHF.

This rearrangement joins TRBV19 to TRBJ1-5; the D is unclear. V was pared by 3 bases and J by 1 base, with 7 bases between. Germline-derived CDR1 and CDR2 are LNHDA and SQIVND (reference sequence). This CDR3 is built from 14 residues. The CDR3 is CASSIVVSNQPQHF. CDR3 in DNA: TGTGCCAGTAGTATCGTAGTGAGCAATCAGCCCCAGCATTTT.

This sequence joins TRBV25-1 and TRBJ2-2, with unresolved D. The CDR3 sequence is 15 residues long. Per germline, CDR1 MGHDK and CDR2 SYGVNS. V dropped 2 bases and J dropped 1 base, with 8 bases sitting between them. This chain's CDR3 is CASSERVWNTGELFF. The CDR3 DNA is TGTGCCAGCAGTGAAAGGGTTTGGAACACCGGGGAGCTGTTTTTT.

The gene calls are TRBV7-2 and TRBJ2-5, with 9 bases lining up with TRBD2. The germline V gene encodes CDR1 SGHTA and CDR2 FQGNSA. The CDR3 spans 14 residues. J was trimmed by 5 bases and V by 3 bases; bases with no gene match: 4. CDR3: CASSLRGGSETQYF. CDR3 nucleotide sequence: TGTGCCAGCAGCTTGCGGGGGGGGTCGGAGACCCAGTACTTC. Drawing the rest from reference TRBV7-2 and TRBJ2-5, the complete variable domain is GAGVSQSPSNKVTEKGKDVELRCDPISGHTALYWYRQSLGQGLEFLIYFQGNSAPDKSGLPSDRFSAERTGGSVSTLTIQRTQQEDSAVYLCASSLRGGSETQYFGPGTRLLVL.

In its sample, this clone was seen once. The V call is TRBV7-9, the J call TRBJ2-5, with no clear D. Trimming cost V 3 bases and J 1 base, with 0 bases left between them. CDR3 size: 11 residues. CDR1 and CDR2 from the germline V gene are SEHNR and FQNEAQ (reference sequence). The CDR3, as DNA: TGTGCCAGCAGCTTCCAAGAGACCCAGTACTTC. Encoded protein: CASSFQETQYF.

This sequence joins TRBV2 and TRBJ1-1; no reliable D call. The CDR3 consists of 15 residues. The germline V gene encodes CDR1 SNHLY and CDR2 FYNNEI. V lost 0 bases to trimming and J lost 1 base, with 9 bases between them. The CDR3 spells CASSEAVRENTEAFF. In nucleotides, the CDR3 is TGTGCCAGCAGTGAAGCAGTCCGAGAGAACACTGAAGCTTTCTTT.

V usage is TRBV6-5 and J usage is TRBJ1-1, with D perhaps TRBD1 (5 bases). The V end was cut by 6 bases, the J end by 0 bases, with 11 bases between. The CDR3 extends over 14 amino acids. Germline V gene data show CDR1 as MNHEY and CDR2 as SVGAGI. The CDR3 protein is CASSRDGLNTEAFF. The CDR3 DNA follows: TGTGCCAGCAGCAGGGACGGTTTGAACACTGAAGCTTTCTTT.

This chain uses TRBV5-6 with TRBJ2-4; 10 nucleotides agree with TRBD1. From germline, CDR1 is SGHDT and CDR2 YYEEEE. The CDR3 runs 17 residues. After removal of 1 base from V and 1 base from J, the junction contained 5 bases not matched to a gene. CDR3 amino acids: CASSLRQGATAKNIQYF. Written as DNA, the CDR3 is TGTGCCAGCAGCTTGAGACAGGGGGCGACGGCCAAAAACATTCAGTACTTC.

This chain uses TRBV5-1 with TRBJ1-1; 9 bases line up with TRBD1. The CDR3 is 15 residues long. Germline lookup yields CDR1 SGHRS and CDR2 YFSETQ. V trimming: 4 bases; J trimming: 1 base; junction bases outside the gene matches: 5. The CDR3 DNA reads as TGCGCCAGCAGCCTTGGGACAGGGAGGAACACTGAAGCTTTCTTT. Protein product: CASSLGTGRNTEAFF.

This clone has only one observation. V is TRBV19 and J is TRBJ1-4, with D tentatively TRBD1 (6 bases). The CDR3 totals 16 residues. Germline CDR1 is LNHDA and CDR2 is SQIVND (reference sequence). V gave up 5 bases and J gave up 0 bases, with 13 bases separating them. The CDR3 loop is CASSRQGIATNEKLFF. The CDR3 nucleotides read TGTGCCAGTAGTCGGCAGGGGATCGCAACTAATGAAAAACTGTTTTTT.

The rearrangement links TRBV11-1 to TRBJ1-6, with D uncertain. Germline CDR1 reads SGHAT; CDR2 reads FQDESV (reference sequence). The CDR3 totals 16 residues. Trimming left V 1 base short and J 0 bases short, with 7 bases between. CDR3 bases: TGTGCCAGCAGCTTAGACCGGAGCTCCTATAATTCACCCCTCCACTTT. Protein: CASSLDRSSYNSPLHF.

This sequence joins TRBV14 and TRBJ1-4; D unclear. Germline V CDR1 and CDR2: SGHDN, FVKESK. CDR3 length: 14 amino acids. Trimming removed 2 bases at V and 7 bases at J, with 11 bases between. Here the CDR3 DNA reads TGTGCCAGCAGCCAACCGGGAGTAGGTGAAAAACTGTTTTTT. Amino acid sequence: CASSQPGVGEKLFF.

The chain is built from TRBV28 and TRBJ1-6; TRBD1 is a possible D gene (5 bases). CDR3 length equals 16 residues. From germline, CDR1 is MDHEN and CDR2 SYDVKM. The V and J ends lost 6 bases and 5 bases respectively, with 17 bases between them. The DNA for the CDR3 is TGTGCCAGCAGCCCCCTTGAGGGGCTGGATAATTCACCCCTCCACTTT. Translating it yields CASSPLEGLDNSPLHF.

The chain has TRBV4-2 and TRBJ2-5; 7 bases fit TRBD1. Germline-derived CDR1 and CDR2 are LGHNA and YNFKEQ. The CDR3 spans 15 residues. J was trimmed by 7 bases and V by 1 base; bases with no gene match: 9. CDR3 amino acids: CASSQVWGTDSTQYF. The DNA of the CDR3 is TGTGCCAGCAGCCAAGTATGGGGGACAGACTCGACCCAGTACTTC.

The CDR3 coding sequence is TGCGCCAGCAGTGGGGCAGGGGCCGTACAGGGGGATGAGCAGTTCTTC. Translating gives CASSGAGAVQGDEQFF. The chain links TRBV10-2 to TRBJ2-1, with 8 bases that match TRBD1. Unmatched junction bases numbered 13, after V lost 4 bases and J lost 8 bases. The CDR3 consists of 16 residues. Germline V lookup: CDR1 WSHSY, CDR2 SAAADI.